The T cell receptor beta chain under discussion was sequenced for a study of cytomegalovirus exposure and HLA in healthy donors. Amplification used 60 Vbeta primers and 13 Jbeta primers. Repertoires were generated with immunoSEQ multiplex PCR, while TCRdb's copy carries only in-frame clones and drops some. The sample lists around 120,000 clones, around 77% occurring once. The study, taken as a whole, reports: Previous analysis showed most TCR beta V segments were productive about 87% or about 30% of the time. In a later analysis, several top co-occurrence clusters appeared linked to parvovirus B19, influenza, CMV and Epstein-Barr virus.

Concerning this clone: Its target is unknown.

It was healthy bone marrow donors who served as donors. Nominally healthy donors provided the samples, though records likely missed some immune exposures. The sample consisted of PBMCs. The clonotype was recovered from a man aged 45-65 years in good health and CMV-seropositive.

The CDR3 coding sequence is TGTGCCAGCAGCTTAGGGGCCAATTACGAGCCCTCCTACGAGCAGTACTTC. Translation: CASSLGANYEPSYEQYF. The chain links TRBV7-2 to TRBJ2-7, with D unclear. V gave up 1 base and J gave up 0 bases, with 16 bases separating them. In germline, CDR1 is SGHTA, CDR2 FQGNSA. CDR3 size: 17 residues.